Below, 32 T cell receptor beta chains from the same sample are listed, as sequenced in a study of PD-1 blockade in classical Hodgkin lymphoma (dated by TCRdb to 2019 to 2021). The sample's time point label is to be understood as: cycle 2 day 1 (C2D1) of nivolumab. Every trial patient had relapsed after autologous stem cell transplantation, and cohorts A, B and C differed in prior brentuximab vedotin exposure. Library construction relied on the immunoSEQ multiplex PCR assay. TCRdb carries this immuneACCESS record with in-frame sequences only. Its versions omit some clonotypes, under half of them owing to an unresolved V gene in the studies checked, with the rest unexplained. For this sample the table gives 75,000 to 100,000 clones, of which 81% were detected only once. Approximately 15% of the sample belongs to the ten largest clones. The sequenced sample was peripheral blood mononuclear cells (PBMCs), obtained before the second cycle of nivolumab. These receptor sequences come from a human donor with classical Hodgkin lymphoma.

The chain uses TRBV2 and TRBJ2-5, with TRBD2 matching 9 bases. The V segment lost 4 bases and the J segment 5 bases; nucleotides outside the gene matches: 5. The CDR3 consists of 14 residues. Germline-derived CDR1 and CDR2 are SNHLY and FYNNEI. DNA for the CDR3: TGTGCCAGCAGTGGGGGGACTAGCCGTGAGACCCAGTACTTC. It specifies CASSGGTSRETQYF.

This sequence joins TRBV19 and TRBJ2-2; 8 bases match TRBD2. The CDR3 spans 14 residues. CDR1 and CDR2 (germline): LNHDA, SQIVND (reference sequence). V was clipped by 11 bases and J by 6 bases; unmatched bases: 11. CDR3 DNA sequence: TGTGCCTCCAAGGCCGAACTAGCGGCCGGGGAGCTGTTTTTT. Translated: CASKAELAAGELFF.

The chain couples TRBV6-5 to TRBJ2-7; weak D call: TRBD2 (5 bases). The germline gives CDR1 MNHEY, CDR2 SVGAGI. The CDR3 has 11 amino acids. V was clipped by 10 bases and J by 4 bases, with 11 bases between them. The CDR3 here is CATTLGYEQYF. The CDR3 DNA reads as TGTGCCACCACACTAGGGTACGAGCAGTACTTC.

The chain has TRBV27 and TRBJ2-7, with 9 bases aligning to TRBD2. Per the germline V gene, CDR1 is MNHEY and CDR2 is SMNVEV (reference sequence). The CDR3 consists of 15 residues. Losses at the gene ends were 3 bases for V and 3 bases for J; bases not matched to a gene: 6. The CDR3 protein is CASSLGAGGNYEQYF. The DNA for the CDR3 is TGTGCCAGCAGTTTGGGGGCGGGAGGGAACTACGAGCAGTACTTC.

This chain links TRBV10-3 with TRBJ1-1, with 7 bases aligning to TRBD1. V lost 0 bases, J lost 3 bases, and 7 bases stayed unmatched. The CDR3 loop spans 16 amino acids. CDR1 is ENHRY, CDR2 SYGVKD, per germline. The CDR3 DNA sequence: TGTGCCATCAGTGAGTCGGGGGGACAGTCCTACACTGAAGCTTTCTTT. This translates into CAISESGGQSYTEAFF.

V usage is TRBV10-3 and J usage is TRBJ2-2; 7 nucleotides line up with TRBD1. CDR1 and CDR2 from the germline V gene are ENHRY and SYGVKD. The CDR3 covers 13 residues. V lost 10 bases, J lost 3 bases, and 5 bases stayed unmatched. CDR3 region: CANGQAHTGELFF. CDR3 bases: TGTGCCAACGGACAGGCCCACACCGGGGAGCTGTTTTTT.

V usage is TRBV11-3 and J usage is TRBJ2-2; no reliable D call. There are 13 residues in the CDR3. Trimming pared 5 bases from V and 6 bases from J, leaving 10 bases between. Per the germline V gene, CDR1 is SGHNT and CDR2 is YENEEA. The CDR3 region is CASSKGKAGELFF. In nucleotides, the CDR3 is TGTGCCAGCAGCAAAGGGAAAGCCGGGGAGCTGTTTTTT.

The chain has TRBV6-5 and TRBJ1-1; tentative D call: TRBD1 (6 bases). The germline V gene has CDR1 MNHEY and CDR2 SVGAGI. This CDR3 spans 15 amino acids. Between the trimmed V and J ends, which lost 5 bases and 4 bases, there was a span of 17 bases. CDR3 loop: CASSRAGARGTEAFF. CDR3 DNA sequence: TGTGCCAGCAGTCGTGCGGGGGCCCGCGGCACTGAAGCTTTCTTT.

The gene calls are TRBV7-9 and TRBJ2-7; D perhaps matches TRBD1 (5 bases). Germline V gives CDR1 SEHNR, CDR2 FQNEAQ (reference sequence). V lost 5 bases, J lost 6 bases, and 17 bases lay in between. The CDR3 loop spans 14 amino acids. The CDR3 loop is CASSQDPQGSEQYF. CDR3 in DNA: TGTGCCAGCAGCCAAGACCCCCAGGGCTCCGAGCAGTACTTC.

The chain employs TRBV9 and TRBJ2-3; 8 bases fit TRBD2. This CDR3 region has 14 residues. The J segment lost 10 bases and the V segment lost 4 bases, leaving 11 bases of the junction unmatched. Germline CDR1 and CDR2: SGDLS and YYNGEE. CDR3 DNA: TGTGCCAGCAGCCTCGAAACGGGACTAGAGTCGCAGTATTTT. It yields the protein CASSLETGLESQYF. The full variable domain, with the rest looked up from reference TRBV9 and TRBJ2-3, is DSGVTQTPKHLITATGQRVTLRCSPRSGDLSVYWYQQSLDQGLQFLIQYYNGEERAKGNILERFSAQQFPDLHSELNLSSLELGDSALYFCASSLETGLESQYFGPGTRLTVL.

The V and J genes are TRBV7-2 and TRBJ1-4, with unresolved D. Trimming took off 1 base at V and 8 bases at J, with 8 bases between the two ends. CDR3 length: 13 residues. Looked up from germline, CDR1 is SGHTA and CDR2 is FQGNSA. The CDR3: CASSLVTGEKLFF. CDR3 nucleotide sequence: TGTGCCAGCAGCTTAGTAACCGGGGAAAAACTGTTTTTT.

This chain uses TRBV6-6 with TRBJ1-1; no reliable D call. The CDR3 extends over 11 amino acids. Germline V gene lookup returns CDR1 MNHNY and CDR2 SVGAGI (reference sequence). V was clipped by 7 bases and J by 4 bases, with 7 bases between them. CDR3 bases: TGTGCCAGCATCTGGGGCACTGAAGCTTTCTTT. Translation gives CASIWGTEAFF.

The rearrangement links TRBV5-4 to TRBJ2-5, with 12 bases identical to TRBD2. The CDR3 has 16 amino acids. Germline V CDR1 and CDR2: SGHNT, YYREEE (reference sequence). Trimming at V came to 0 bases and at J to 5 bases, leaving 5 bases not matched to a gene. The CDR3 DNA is TGTGCCAGCAGCTTGGTGCTAGCGGGAGGGCGGGAGACCCAGTACTTC. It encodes CASSLVLAGGRETQYF.

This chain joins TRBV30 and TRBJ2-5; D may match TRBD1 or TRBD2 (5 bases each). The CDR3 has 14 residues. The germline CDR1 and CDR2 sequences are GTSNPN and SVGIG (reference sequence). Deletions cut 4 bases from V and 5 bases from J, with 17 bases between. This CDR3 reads CAWKPPGARETQYF. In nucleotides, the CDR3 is TGTGCCTGGAAACCCCCCGGGGCTCGGGAGACCCAGTACTTC.

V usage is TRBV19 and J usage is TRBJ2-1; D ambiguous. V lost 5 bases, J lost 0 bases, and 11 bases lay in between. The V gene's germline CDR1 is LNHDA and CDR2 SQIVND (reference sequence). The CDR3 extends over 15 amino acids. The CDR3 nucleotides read TGTGCCAGTAGTCGTGCGGATAGCTCCTACAATGAGCAGTTCTTC. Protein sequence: CASSRADSSYNEQFF. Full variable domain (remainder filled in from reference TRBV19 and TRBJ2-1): DGGITQSPKYLFRKEGQNVTLSCEQNLNHDAMYWYRQDPGQGLRLIYYSQIVNDFQKGDIAEGYSVSREKKESFPLTVTSAQKNPTAFYLCASSRADSSYNEQFFGPGTRLTVL.

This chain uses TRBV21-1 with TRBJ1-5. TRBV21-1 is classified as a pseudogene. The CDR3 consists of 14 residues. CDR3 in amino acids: CASSNVTSWGPQHF. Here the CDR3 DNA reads TGTGCCAGCAGCAATGTAACCTCTTGGGGGCCCCAGCATTTT.

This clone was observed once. Here the CDR3 reads CTSSLQGLAGDEQYF. CDR3 bases: TGTACCAGCAGCTTACAGGGACTAGCGGGAGACGAGCAGTACTTC. The V and J genes are TRBV7-2 and TRBJ2-7; 14 bases are shared with TRBD2. CDR3 length equals 15 residues. The V and J ends lost 2 bases and 5 bases, in that order; junction bases with no gene match: 2. Germline values: CDR1 SGHTA, CDR2 FQGNSA. The entire variable domain, with the rest obtained from reference TRBV7-2 and TRBJ2-7, is as follows: GAGVSQSPSNKVTEKGKDVELRCDPISGHTALYWYRQSLGQGLEFLIYFQGNSAPDKSGLPSDRFSAERTGGSVSTLTIQRTQQEDSAVYLCTSSLQGLAGDEQYFGPGTRLTVT.

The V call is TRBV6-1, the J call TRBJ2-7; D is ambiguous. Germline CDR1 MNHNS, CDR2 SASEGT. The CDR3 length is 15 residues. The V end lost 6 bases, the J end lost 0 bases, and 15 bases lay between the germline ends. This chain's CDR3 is CASRPRVADSYEQYF. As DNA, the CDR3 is TGTGCCAGCAGACCCCGGGTAGCTGACTCCTACGAGCAGTACTTC.

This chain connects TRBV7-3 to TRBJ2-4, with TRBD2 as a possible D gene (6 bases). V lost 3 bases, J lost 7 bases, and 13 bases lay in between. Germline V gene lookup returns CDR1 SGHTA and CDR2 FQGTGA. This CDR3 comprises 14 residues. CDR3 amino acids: CASSLRPAGNIQYF. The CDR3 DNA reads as TGTGCCAGCAGCTTGCGACCGGCGGGGAACATTCAGTACTTC.

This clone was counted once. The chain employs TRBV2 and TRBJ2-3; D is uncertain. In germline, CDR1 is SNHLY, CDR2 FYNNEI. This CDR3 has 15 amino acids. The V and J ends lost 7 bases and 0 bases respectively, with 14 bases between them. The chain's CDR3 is CASTELRLSTDTQYF. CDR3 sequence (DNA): TGTGCCAGCACCGAACTACGGCTTAGCACAGATACGCAGTATTTT.

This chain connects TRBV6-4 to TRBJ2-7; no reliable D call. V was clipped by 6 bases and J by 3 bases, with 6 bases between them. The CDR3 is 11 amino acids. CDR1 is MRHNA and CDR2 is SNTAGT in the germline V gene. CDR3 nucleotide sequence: TGTGCCAGCAGCGGAAGCTACGAGCAGTACTTC. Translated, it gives CASSGSYEQYF.

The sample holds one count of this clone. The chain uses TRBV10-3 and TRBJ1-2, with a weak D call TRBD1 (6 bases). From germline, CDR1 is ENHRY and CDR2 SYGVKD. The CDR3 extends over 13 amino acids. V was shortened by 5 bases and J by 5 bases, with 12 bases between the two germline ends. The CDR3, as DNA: TGTGCCATCAGTTCAGGGGAAAGGTATGGCTACACCTTC. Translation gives CAISSGERYGYTF.

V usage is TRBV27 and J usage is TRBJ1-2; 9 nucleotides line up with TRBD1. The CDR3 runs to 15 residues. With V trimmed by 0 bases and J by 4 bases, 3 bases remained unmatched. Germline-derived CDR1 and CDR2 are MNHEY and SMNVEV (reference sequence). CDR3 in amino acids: CASSLSGTGPYGYTF. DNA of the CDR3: TGTGCCAGCAGTTTATCAGGGACAGGGCCCTATGGCTACACCTTC.

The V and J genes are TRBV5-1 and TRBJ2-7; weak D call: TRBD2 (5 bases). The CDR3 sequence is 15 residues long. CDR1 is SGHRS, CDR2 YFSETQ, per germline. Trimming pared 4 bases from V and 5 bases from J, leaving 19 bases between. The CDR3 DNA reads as TGCGCCAGCAGCGGCCCCGGAGCTAGCATCGACGAGCAGTACTTC. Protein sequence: CASSGPGASIDEQYF.

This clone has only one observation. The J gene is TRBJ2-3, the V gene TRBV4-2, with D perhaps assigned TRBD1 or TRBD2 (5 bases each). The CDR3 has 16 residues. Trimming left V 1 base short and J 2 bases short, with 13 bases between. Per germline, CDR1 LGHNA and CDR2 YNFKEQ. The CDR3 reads CASSQGGVGNTDTQYF. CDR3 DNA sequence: TGTGCCAGCAGCCAAGGAGGGGTGGGGAACACAGATACGCAGTATTTT.

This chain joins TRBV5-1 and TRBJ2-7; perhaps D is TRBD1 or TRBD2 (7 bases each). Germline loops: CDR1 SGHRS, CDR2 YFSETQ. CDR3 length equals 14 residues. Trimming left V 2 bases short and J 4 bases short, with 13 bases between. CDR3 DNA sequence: TGCGCCAGCAGCTTAGCCCAGGGGGGGTACGAGCAGTACTTC. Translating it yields CASSLAQGGYEQYF.

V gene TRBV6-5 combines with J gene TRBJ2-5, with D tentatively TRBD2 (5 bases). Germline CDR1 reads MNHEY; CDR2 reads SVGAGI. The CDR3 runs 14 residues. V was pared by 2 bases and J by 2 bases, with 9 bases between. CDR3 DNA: TGTGCCAGCAGTTACGGGTTAGCGCAAGAGACCCAGTACTTC. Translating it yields CASSYGLAQETQYF.

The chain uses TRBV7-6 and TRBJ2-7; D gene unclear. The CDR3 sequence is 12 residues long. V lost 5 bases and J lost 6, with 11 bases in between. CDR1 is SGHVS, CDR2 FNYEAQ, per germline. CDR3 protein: CASSLTPGEQYF. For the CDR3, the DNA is TGTGCCAGCAGCCTGACCCCGGGCGAGCAGTACTTC.

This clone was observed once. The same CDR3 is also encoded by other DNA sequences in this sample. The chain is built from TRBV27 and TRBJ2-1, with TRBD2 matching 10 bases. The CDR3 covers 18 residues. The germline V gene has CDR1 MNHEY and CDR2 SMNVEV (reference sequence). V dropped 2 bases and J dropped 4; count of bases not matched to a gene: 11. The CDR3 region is CASSLALAGVGGYNEQFF. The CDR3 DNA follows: TGTGCCAGCAGTTTAGCCCTAGCGGGAGTTGGTGGGTACAATGAGCAGTTCTTC.

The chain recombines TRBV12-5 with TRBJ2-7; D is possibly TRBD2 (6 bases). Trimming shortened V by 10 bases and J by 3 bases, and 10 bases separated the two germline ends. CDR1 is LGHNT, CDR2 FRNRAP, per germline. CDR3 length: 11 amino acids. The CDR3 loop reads CATWEDYEQYF. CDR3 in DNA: TGTGCTACATGGGAGGACTACGAGCAGTACTTC. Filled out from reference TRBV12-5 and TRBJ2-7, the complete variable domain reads DARVTQTPRHKVTEMGQEVTMRCQPILGHNTVFWYRQTMMQGLELLAYFRNRAPLDDSGMPKDRFSAEMPDATLATLKIQPSEPRDSAVYFCATWEDYEQYFGPGTRLTVT.

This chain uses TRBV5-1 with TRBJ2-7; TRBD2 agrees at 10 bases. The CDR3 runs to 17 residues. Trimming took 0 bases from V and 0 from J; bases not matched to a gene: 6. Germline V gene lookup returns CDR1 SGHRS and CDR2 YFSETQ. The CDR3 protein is CASSLALAGDLSYEQYF. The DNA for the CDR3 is TGCGCCAGCAGCTTGGCGCTAGCGGGAGACCTCTCCTACGAGCAGTACTTC.

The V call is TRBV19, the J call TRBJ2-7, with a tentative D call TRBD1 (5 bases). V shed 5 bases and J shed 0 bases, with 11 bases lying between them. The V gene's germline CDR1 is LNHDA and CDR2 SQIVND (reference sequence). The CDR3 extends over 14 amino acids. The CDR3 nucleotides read TGTGCCAGTAGTGTGACAGCTCTCTCCTACGAGCAGTACTTC. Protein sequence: CASSVTALSYEQYF.